The 21 T cell receptor beta chains below all came from one sample that was sequenced in a study of blood T cell repertoires in COVID-19. Measured with immunoSEQ multiplex PCR; TCRdb has only the in-frame clones, and not every one. Here the sample spans a few hundred thousand clones, 84% being singletons. The sample comprised peripheral blood. The receptors were sampled from a man in his fifties with active or convalescent COVID-19.

This clone appeared a single time. V gene TRBV6-5 combines with J gene TRBJ1-4; 7 bases agree with TRBD1. This CDR3 has 15 residues. V shed 5 bases and J 5 bases; nucleotides not matched to a gene: 8. Germline lookup yields CDR1 MNHEY and CDR2 SVGAGI. The CDR3, as DNA: TGTGCCAGCAGTCCCCGGGGACAGCTAAATGAAAAACTGTTTTTT. Translating it yields CASSPRGQLNEKLFF.

The chain uses TRBV11-1 and TRBJ2-2; D is uncertain. The CDR3 loop spans 17 amino acids. CDR1 SGHAT and CDR2 FQDESV come from the germline V gene (reference sequence). V shed 0 bases and J shed 3 bases, with 14 bases lying between them. CDR3 protein: CASSLASRFYDTGELFF. The CDR3 DNA follows: TGTGCCAGCAGCTTAGCGAGCAGGTTTTATGACACCGGGGAGCTGTTTTTT.

The V and J genes are TRBV4-3 and TRBJ1-1; 11 nucleotides match TRBD1. CDR1 and CDR2 (germline): LGHNA, YSLEER. J lost 1 base, V lost 0 bases, and 7 bases had no gene match. The CDR3 totals 18 residues. The CDR3: CASSQDLWTGGRNTEAFF. The CDR3 nucleotides are TGCGCCAGCAGCCAAGATCTATGGACAGGGGGCAGGAACACTGAAGCTTTCTTT.

V and J are TRBV7-9 and TRBJ2-1, with 11 positions matching TRBD1. The CDR3 extends over 15 amino acids. Germline V gene data show CDR1 as SEHNR and CDR2 as FQNEAQ (reference sequence). V shed 5 bases and J 3 bases; nucleotides not matched to a gene: 3. The CDR3 reads CASSQGTGGYNEQFF. The DNA of the CDR3 is TGTGCCAGCAGCCAAGGGACAGGGGGCTACAATGAGCAGTTCTTC.

This clone showed up many times. The chain links TRBV28 to TRBJ2-7; D may be TRBD2 (7 bases). There are 15 residues in the CDR3. The V gene lost 2 bases and the J gene lost 0 bases, with 11 bases spanning the gap. CDR1 and CDR2 from the germline V gene are MDHEN and SYDVKM. The CDR3, as DNA: TGTGCCAGCAGTTTAGAGGGGGGGACCTCCTACGAGCAGTACTTC. Protein sequence: CASSLEGGTSYEQYF. The entire variable domain, with the rest obtained from reference TRBV28 and TRBJ2-7, is as follows: DVKVTQSSRYLVKRTGEKVFLECVQDMDHENMFWYRQDPGLGLRLIYFSYDVKMKEKGDIPEGYSVSREKKERFSLILESASTNQTSMYLCASSLEGGTSYEQYFGPGTRLTVT.

This CDR3 reads CASSVSSGGLATGELFF. The CDR3 DNA reads as TGTGCCAGCAGCGTATCTAGCGGGGGGCTAGCCACCGGGGAGCTGTTTTTT. The chain employs TRBV9 and TRBJ2-2, with 11 bases that match TRBD2. This CDR3 has 17 residues. CDR1 is SGDLS and CDR2 is YYNGEE in the germline V gene. Losses at the gene ends were 1 base for V and 4 bases for J; bases not matched to a gene: 6.

The chain is built from TRBV28 and TRBJ2-3; perhaps TRBD1 as D (6 bases). V lost 5 bases and J 4 bases, leaving 13 bases between the germline ends. CDR1 MDHEN and CDR2 SYDVKM come from the germline V gene. This CDR3 region has 14 residues. The CDR3 sequence: CASSLGQSPDTQYF. CDR3 bases: TGTGCCAGCAGTCTCGGACAGTCCCCAGATACGCAGTATTTT.

The rearrangement uses TRBV7-3 and TRBJ2-1; TRBD2 matches at 12 bases. J was trimmed by 9 bases and V by 4 bases; bases with no gene match: 7. The CDR3 extends over 15 amino acids. CDR1 is SGHTA and CDR2 is FQGTGA in the germline V gene. The CDR3 loop is CASSSETSGRGEQFF. The CDR3 DNA follows: TGTGCCAGCAGCTCCGAGACTAGCGGGAGAGGTGAGCAGTTCTTC.

The gene calls are TRBV28 and TRBJ2-1; TRBD1 aligns across 11 bases. The CDR3 length is 18 residues. Per germline, CDR1 MDHEN and CDR2 SYDVKM. The junction had 18 bases not matched to a gene; V was cut back by 5 bases and J by 9 bases. CDR3 DNA sequence: TGTGCCAGCAGTCCCCCCGCCGCGTGGGGACAGGGGGTCGGTGAGCAGTTCTTC. Its translation: CASSPPAAWGQGVGEQFF. The variable domain in full, completed from reference TRBV28 and TRBJ2-1, reads DVKVTQSSRYLVKRTGEKVFLECVQDMDHENMFWYRQDPGLGLRLIYFSYDVKMKEKGDIPEGYSVSREKKERFSLILESASTNQTSMYLCASSPPAAWGQGVGEQFFGPGTRLTVL.

The rearrangement links TRBV4-1 to TRBJ1-6; D not certain. The V and J ends lost 3 bases and 11 bases respectively, with 8 bases between them. Germline lookup yields CDR1 MGHRA and CDR2 YSYEKL. The CDR3 spans 12 residues. This chain's CDR3 is CASSQSGPPLHF. CDR3 sequence (DNA): TGCGCCAGCAGCCAGTCAGGCCCACCCCTCCACTTT.

The chain is built from TRBV28 and TRBJ1-1; 9 nucleotides line up with TRBD1. CDR1 and CDR2 (germline): MDHEN, SYDVKM. V lost 6 bases and J lost 3; bases outside the gene matches: 2. This CDR3 spans 13 amino acids. In DNA form, the CDR3 reads TGTGCCAGCAGCGGACAGGGGTACACTGAAGCTTTCTTT. Its protein is CASSGQGYTEAFF.

J is TRBJ1-2 and V is TRBV19, with D perhaps matching TRBD1 (6 bases). Germline assignment: CDR1 LNHDA and CDR2 SQIVND (reference sequence). Trimming left V 5 bases short and J 3 bases short, with 13 bases between. The CDR3 consists of 14 residues. The CDR3 region is CASSLAGAYYGYTF. CDR3 nucleotides: TGTGCCAGTAGTTTAGCAGGGGCCTACTATGGCTACACCTTC.

The chain is built from TRBV4-1 and TRBJ1-3; 12 bases agree with TRBD1. The CDR3 totals 17 residues. The J segment lost 1 base and the V segment lost 1 base, leaving 2 bases of the junction unmatched. Germline assignment: CDR1 MGHRA and CDR2 YSYEKL. The CDR3 sequence is CASSQGGQGASGNTIYF. CDR3 DNA sequence: TGCGCCAGCAGCCAAGGGGGACAGGGGGCGTCTGGAAACACCATATATTTT.

This chain joins TRBV11-2 and TRBJ2-1; possibly TRBD1 for D (6 bases). CDR3 length: 15 amino acids. The V gene lost 0 bases and the J gene lost 8 bases, with 14 bases spanning the gap. Looked up from germline, CDR1 is SGHAT and CDR2 is FQNNGV. CDR3 loop: CASSLENRVVDEQFF. The CDR3 DNA reads as TGTGCCAGCAGCTTAGAAAACAGGGTAGTCGATGAGCAGTTCTTC.

As regards this clone: Different DNA sequences within this sample yield the same CDR3. The V call is TRBV11-2, the J call TRBJ2-5; the D gene is possibly TRBD1 (5 bases). Trimming shortened V by 1 base and J by 2 bases, and 8 bases separated the two germline ends. CDR1 is SGHAT, CDR2 FQNNGV, per germline. There are 14 residues in the CDR3. As DNA, the CDR3 is TGTGCCAGCAGCTTAGGACAGATACAAGAGACCCAGTACTTC. Its translation is CASSLGQIQETQYF.

The chain combines TRBV2 with TRBJ1-5; no definite D call. Germline-derived CDR1 and CDR2 are SNHLY and FYNNEI. The CDR3 covers 14 residues. V was clipped by 5 bases and J by 0 bases, with 8 bases between them. The CDR3 loop reads CASSLSVSNQPQHF. CDR3 in DNA: TGTGCCAGCAGTTTATCTGTTAGCAATCAGCCCCAGCATTTT.

The chain recombines TRBV4-3 with TRBJ2-2; tentatively, D is TRBD2 (5 bases). V lost 4 bases, J lost 5 bases, and 11 bases lay in between. Looked up from germline, CDR1 is LGHNA and CDR2 is YSLEER. This CDR3 has 14 amino acids. CDR3 coding DNA: TGCGCCAGCAGCCTCACCGGGAATACCGGGGAGCTGTTTTTT. Translated, it gives CASSLTGNTGELFF.

The chain carries TRBV18 and TRBJ2-5, with 7 bases aligning to TRBD2. The CDR3 is 14 residues long. J was trimmed by 5 bases and V by 2 bases; bases with no gene match: 5. In germline, CDR1 is KGHSH, CDR2 LQKENI. The CDR3 sequence: CASSPAGEAETQYF. For the CDR3, the DNA is TGTGCCAGCTCACCAGCGGGGGAGGCGGAGACCCAGTACTTC.

V is TRBV28 and J is TRBJ1-5; no definite D call. The V end was cut by 3 bases, the J end by 3 bases, with 15 bases between. The V gene's germline CDR1 is MDHEN and CDR2 SYDVKM. The CDR3 contains 16 residues. CDR3 DNA: TGTGCCAGCAGTTTTCGTATGGCAGGAATCAATCAGCCCCAGCATTTT. This sequence encodes CASSFRMAGINQPQHF.

This chain connects TRBV2 to TRBJ2-3; 14 positions match TRBD2. V was pared by 6 bases and J by 6 bases, with 11 bases of the junction left unmatched. This CDR3 contains 17 residues. The germline V gene has CDR1 SNHLY and CDR2 FYNNEI. The CDR3 DNA sequence: TGTGCCAGCAGGACCCAGACTAGCGGGAGGGCTAAGGATACGCAGTATTTT. Residues: CASRTQTSGRAKDTQYF.

A single count supports this clone. The chain combines TRBV28 with TRBJ1-5; 11 bases map to TRBD1. J was trimmed by 3 bases and V by 5 bases; bases with no gene match: 15. CDR1 MDHEN and CDR2 SYDVKM come from the germline V gene. The CDR3 covers 19 residues. In nucleotides, the CDR3 is TGTGCCAGCAGTCGCCGCCCCTCGGGACAGGGGGGATTCAATCAGCCCCAGCATTTT. This sequence encodes CASSRRPSGQGGFNQPQHF.